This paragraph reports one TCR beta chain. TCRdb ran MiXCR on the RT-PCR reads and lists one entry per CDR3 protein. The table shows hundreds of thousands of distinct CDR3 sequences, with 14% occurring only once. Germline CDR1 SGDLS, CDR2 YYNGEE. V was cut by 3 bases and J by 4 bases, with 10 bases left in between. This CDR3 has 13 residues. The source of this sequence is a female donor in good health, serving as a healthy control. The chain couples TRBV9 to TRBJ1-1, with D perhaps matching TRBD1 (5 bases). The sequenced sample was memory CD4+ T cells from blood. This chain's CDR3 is CASSGTGFTEAFF. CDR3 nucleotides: TGTGCCAGCAGCGGAACAGGTTTCACTGAAGCTTTCTTT. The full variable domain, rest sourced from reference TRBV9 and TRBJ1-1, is DSGVTQTPKHLITATGQRVTLRCSPRSGDLSVYWYQQSLDQGLQFLIQYYNGEERAKGNILERFSAQQFPDLHSELNLSSLELGDSALYFCASSGTGFTEAFFGQGTRLTVV.